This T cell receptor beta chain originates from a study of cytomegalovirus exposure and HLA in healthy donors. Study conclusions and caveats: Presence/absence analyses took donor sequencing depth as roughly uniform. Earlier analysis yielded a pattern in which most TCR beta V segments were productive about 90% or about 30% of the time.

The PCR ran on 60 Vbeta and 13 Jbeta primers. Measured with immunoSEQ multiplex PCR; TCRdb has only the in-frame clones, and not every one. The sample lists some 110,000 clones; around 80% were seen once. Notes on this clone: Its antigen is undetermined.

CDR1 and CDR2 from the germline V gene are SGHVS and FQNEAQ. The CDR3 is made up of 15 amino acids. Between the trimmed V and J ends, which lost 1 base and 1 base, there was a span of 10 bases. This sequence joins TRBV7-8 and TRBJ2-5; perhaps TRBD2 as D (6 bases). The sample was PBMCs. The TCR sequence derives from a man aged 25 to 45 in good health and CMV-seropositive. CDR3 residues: CASSLDSGLQETQYF. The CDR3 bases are TGTGCCAGCAGCTTAGATTCGGGACTCCAAGAGACCCAGTACTTC.